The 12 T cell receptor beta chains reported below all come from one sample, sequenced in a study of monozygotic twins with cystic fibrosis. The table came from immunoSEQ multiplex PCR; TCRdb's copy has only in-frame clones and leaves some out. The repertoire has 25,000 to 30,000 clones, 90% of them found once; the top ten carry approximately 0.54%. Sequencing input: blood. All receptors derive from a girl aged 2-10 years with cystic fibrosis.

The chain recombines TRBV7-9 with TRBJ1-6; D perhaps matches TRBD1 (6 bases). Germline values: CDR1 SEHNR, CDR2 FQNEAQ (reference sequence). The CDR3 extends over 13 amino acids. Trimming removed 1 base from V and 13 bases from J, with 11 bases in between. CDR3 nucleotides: TGTGCCAGCAGCTTAGGGGACAATAAGCCCCTCCACTTT. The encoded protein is CASSLGDNKPLHF.

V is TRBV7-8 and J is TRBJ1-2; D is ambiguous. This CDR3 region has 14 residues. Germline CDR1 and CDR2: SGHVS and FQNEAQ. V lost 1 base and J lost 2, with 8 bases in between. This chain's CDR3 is CASSLGHLNYGYTF. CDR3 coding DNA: TGTGCCAGCAGCTTAGGACATTTGAACTATGGCTACACCTTC.

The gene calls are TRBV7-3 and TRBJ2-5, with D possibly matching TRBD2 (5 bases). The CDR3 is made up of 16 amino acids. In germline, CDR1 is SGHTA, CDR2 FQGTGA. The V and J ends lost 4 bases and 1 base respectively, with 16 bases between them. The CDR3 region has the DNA TGTGCCAGCAGCTCCACCGGACTGTCTACCCAAGAGACCCAGTACTTC. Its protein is CASSSTGLSTQETQYF.

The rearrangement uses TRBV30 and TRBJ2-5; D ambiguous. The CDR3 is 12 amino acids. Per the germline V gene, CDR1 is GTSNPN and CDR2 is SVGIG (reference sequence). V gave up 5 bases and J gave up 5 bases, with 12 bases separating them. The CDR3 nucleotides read TGTGCCTGGGGCAACACGCGGGAGACCCAGTACTTC. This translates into CAWGNTRETQYF.

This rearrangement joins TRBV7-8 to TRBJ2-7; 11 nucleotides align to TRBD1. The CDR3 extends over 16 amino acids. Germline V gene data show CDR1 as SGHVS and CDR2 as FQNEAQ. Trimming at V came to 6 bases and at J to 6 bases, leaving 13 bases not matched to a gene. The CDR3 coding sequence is TGTGCCAGCAGAACTCGGACAGGGGGCCCTCTGTCCGAGCAGTACTTC. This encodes CASRTRTGGPLSEQYF.

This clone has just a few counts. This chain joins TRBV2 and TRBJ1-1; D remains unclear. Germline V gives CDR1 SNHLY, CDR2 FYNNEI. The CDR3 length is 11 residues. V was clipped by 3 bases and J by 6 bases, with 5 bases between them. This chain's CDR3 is CASSDWAEAFF. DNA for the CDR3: TGTGCCAGCAGTGATTGGGCTGAAGCTTTCTTT.

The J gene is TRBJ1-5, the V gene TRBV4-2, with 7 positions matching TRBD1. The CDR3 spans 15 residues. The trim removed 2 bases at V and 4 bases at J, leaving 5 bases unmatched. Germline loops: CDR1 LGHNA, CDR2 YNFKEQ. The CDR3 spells CASSQFNRGNQPQHF. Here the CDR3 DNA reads TGTGCCAGCAGCCAATTCAACAGGGGAAATCAGCCCCAGCATTTT.

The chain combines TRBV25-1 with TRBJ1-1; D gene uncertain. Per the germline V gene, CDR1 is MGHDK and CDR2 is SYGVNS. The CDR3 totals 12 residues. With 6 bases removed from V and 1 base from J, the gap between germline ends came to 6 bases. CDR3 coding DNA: TGTGCCAGCAGCCGGGGGAACACTGAAGCTTTCTTT. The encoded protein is CASSRGNTEAFF.

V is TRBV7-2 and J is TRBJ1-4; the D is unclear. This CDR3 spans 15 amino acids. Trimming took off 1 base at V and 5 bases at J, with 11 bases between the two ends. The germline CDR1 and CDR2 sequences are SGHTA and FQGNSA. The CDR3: CASSLGPGWNEKLFF. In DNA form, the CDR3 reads TGTGCCAGCAGCTTAGGCCCGGGTTGGAATGAAAAACTGTTTTTT.

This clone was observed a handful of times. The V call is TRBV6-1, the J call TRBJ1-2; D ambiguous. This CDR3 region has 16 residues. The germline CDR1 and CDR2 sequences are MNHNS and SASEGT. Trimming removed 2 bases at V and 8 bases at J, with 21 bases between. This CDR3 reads CASSELGAQSLGGYTF. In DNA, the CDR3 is TGTGCCAGCAGTGAATTGGGCGCACAGTCCCTCGGCGGCTACACCTTC.

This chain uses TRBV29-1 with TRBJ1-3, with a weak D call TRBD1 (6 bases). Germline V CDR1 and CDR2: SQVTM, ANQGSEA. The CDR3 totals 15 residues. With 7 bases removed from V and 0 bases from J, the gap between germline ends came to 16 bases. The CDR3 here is CSAVRQAFSGNTIYF. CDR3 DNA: TGCAGCGCCGTTCGACAGGCTTTCTCTGGAAACACCATATATTTT.

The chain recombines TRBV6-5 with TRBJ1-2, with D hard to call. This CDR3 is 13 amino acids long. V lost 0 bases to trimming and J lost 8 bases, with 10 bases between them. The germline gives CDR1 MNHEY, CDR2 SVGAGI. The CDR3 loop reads CASSYSSGEGYTF. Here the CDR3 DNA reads TGTGCCAGCAGTTACTCGTCAGGTGAAGGCTACACCTTC.